Each of the 10 T cell receptor beta chains below was sequenced from the same sample in a study of Ad26.COV2.S vaccination and SARS-CoV-2 variants. Here immunoSEQ multiplex PCR was the method, and the copy in TCRdb shows in-frame clones only, minus some. Here the sample spans fewer than 600,000 clones, roughly nine tenths being singletons. This sample's treatment: around 19 received Ad26.COV2.S at low or high dose, single or two shots; several received placebo; per-sample allocation not given. Sampling occurred on day 63 after the first vaccine or placebo injection. Sequencing used peripheral blood, obtained in a trial of Ad26.COV2.S vaccine versus placebo. These TCRs come from a person between 18 and 60 years old who received the Ad26.COV2.S COVID-19 vaccine or a placebo.

This chain connects TRBV7-9 to TRBJ2-1; 8 bases are a match to TRBD1. Germline lookup yields CDR1 SEHNR and CDR2 FQNEAQ (reference sequence). The CDR3 spans 15 residues. V trimming: 5 bases; J trimming: 3 bases; junction bases outside the gene matches: 6. The CDR3 DNA reads TGTGCCAGCAGCCAACAGGGGGGATACTACAATGAGCAGTTCTTC. Its protein product is CASSQQGGYYNEQFF.

This rearrangement joins TRBV6-5 to TRBJ1-6; TRBD1 agrees at 7 bases. CDR3 length: 13 amino acids. J was trimmed by 9 bases and V by 6 bases; bases with no gene match: 5. Germline assignment: CDR1 MNHEY and CDR2 SVGAGI. CDR3 in amino acids: CASRPPGGSPLHF. The CDR3 DNA reads TGTGCCAGCAGGCCCCCAGGGGGTTCACCCCTCCACTTT.

The V gene is TRBV25-1, the J gene TRBJ1-6; D is unresolved. The CDR3 sequence is 14 residues long. Germline CDR1 MGHDK, CDR2 SYGVNS. V was clipped by 1 base and J by 8 bases, with 9 bases between them. The DNA for the CDR3 is TGTGCCAGCAGTGAATTGGGAAGGGATTCACCCCTCCACTTT. It translates to CASSELGRDSPLHF.

The chain has TRBV5-1 and TRBJ2-7; TRBD2 agrees at 10 bases. This CDR3 has 16 amino acids. The junction had 14 bases not matched to a gene; V was cut back by 4 bases and J by 7 bases. Germline V gene lookup returns CDR1 SGHRS and CDR2 YFSETQ. CDR3 bases: TGCGCCAGCAGCCCCGGCGTCAGCGGGAGGGCCTGGGAGCAGTACTTC. As protein: CASSPGVSGRAWEQYF.

The chain carries TRBV5-8 and TRBJ1-2; D is unclear. CDR3 length: 11 residues. With 1 base removed from V and 5 bases from J, the gap between germline ends came to 3 bases. Germline loops: CDR1 SGHTS, CDR2 YDEGEE. DNA for the CDR3: TGTGCCAGCAGCTTGAGGTATGGCTACACCTTC. Translating gives CASSLRYGYTF.

V is TRBV24-1 and J is TRBJ2-3, with TRBD2 matching 13 bases. The CDR3 consists of 16 residues. Germline-derived CDR1 and CDR2 are KGHDR and SFDVKD. V lost 3 bases to trimming and J lost 4 bases; unmatched junction nucleotides: 3. CDR3 sequence reads: CATSDRGTSGADTQYF. The CDR3 DNA is TGTGCCACCAGTGATCGAGGGACTAGCGGGGCAGATACGCAGTATTTT.

The chain joins TRBV5-1 to TRBJ2-1, with no clear D. The CDR3 contains 14 residues. Trimming shortened V by 3 bases and J by 0 bases, and 7 bases separated the two germline ends. Germline V gene data show CDR1 as SGHRS and CDR2 as YFSETQ. DNA for the CDR3: TGCGCCAGCAGCTCCCGGAGCTCCTACAATGAGCAGTTCTTC. It specifies CASSSRSSYNEQFF.

The chain employs TRBV7-9 and TRBJ2-3, with 7 bases fitting TRBD1. This CDR3 has 16 residues. With V trimmed by 5 bases and J by 6 bases, 14 bases remained unmatched. Germline CDR1 reads SEHNR; CDR2 reads FQNEAQ (reference sequence). The CDR3 nucleotides are TGTGCCAGCAGCCCAGACAGGGTAATTCTTAGGGATACGCAGTATTTT. Translating it yields CASSPDRVILRDTQYF.

V gene TRBV4-1 combines with J gene TRBJ2-7; TRBD2 matches at 12 bases. J gave up 3 bases and V 1 base, and 7 bases lay outside the gene matches. Germline-derived CDR1 and CDR2 are MGHRA and YSYEKL. The CDR3 consists of 17 residues. The CDR3 here is CASSQGYGLAGSYEQYF. CDR3 in DNA: TGCGCCAGCAGCCAAGGCTACGGACTAGCGGGAAGCTACGAGCAGTACTTC.

The chain employs TRBV5-1 and TRBJ2-1; a possible D gene is TRBD2 (6 bases). The CDR3 consists of 16 residues. From germline, CDR1 is SGHRS and CDR2 YFSETQ. V was shortened by 2 bases and J by 1 base, with 13 bases between the two germline ends. CDR3 protein: CASSFRGGASYNEQFF. Here the CDR3 DNA reads TGCGCCAGCAGCTTCCGAGGAGGGGCTTCCTACAATGAGCAGTTCTTC.